These T cell receptor beta chains were read from a single sample in a study of cytomegalovirus exposure and HLA in healthy donors. Libraries were prepared by immunoSEQ multiplex PCR; TCRdb keeps only in-frame clonotypes and omits some of them. The data hold more than 95,000 clones, with around 78% observed a single time. Sequenced sample: PBMCs. These receptors all come from a man in his late teens or twenties in good health and CMV-seropositive. Each CDR3 is given with its conserved first and last residue. Each record gives: V gene, J gene, CDR3 length, CDR3 protein.

>TRBV5-6|TRBJ1-1|17
CASSLATQGAMNTEAFF
>TRBV18|TRBJ2-7|16
CASSPPGDGSSYEQYF
>TRBV5-1|TRBJ1-1|14
CASSLSQWNTEAFF
>TRBV5-1|TRBJ2-2|13
CASSHQGTGELFF
>TRBV2|TRBJ1-3|13
CAGRDSAGNTIYF
>TRBV6-5|TRBJ2-7|15
CASSYSPRTGNEQYF
>TRBV9|TRBJ1-1|14
CASSVGSVNTEAFF
>TRBV28|TRBJ2-3|16
CASSLPPGGGRDTQYF
>TRBV7-3|TRBJ2-3|13
CASGLANPDTQYF
>TRBV5-4|TRBJ2-3|14
CASSLRGAADTQYF